The 14 T cell receptor beta chains below come from one sample, sequenced in a study of PD-1 blockade in classical Hodgkin lymphoma. Exposure to brentuximab vedotin varied, and each patient had relapsed following autologous stem cell transplantation. TCRdb keeps only in-frame clones here, not all; method: immunoSEQ multiplex PCR. This table holds around 41,000 clones, roughly 78% found once. The sample was peripheral blood mononuclear cells (PBMCs), taken before the second cycle of nivolumab. These receptors all stem from a human donor with classical Hodgkin lymphoma.

V and J are TRBV9 and TRBJ1-6; D gene unclear. Between the trimmed V and J ends, which lost 4 bases and 3 bases, there was a span of 14 bases. This CDR3 is 16 amino acids long. Per the germline V gene, CDR1 is SGDLS and CDR2 is YYNGEE. CDR3 in amino acids: CASSWEVSNYNSPLHF. CDR3 DNA: TGTGCCAGCAGCTGGGAGGTGTCGAACTATAATTCACCCCTCCACTTT.

The chain employs TRBV7-2 and TRBJ2-1; TRBD2 is a possible D gene (7 bases). Looked up from germline, CDR1 is SGHTA and CDR2 is FQGNSA. Deletions cut 5 bases from V and 0 bases from J, with 17 bases between. The CDR3 extends over 17 amino acids. CDR3 sequence reads: CASSQFRGAFSYNEQFF. DNA of the CDR3: TGTGCCAGCAGCCAGTTTCGGGGGGCCTTCTCCTACAATGAGCAGTTCTTC.

The gene calls are TRBV6-5 and TRBJ2-1; possible D gene TRBD1, 6 bases. Between the trimmed V and J ends, which lost 4 bases and 2 bases, there was a span of 9 bases. CDR1 MNHEY and CDR2 SVGAGI come from the germline V gene. This CDR3 has 14 residues. CDR3 DNA sequence: TGTGCCAGCAGTTCAGGGGTCACCTACAATGAGCAGTTCTTC. Encoded protein: CASSSGVTYNEQFF.

This chain joins TRBV7-3 and TRBJ2-1, with D perhaps matching TRBD1 (5 bases). Trimming removed 1 base from V and 4 bases from J, with 11 bases in between. This CDR3 spans 15 amino acids. Germline CDR1 is SGHTA and CDR2 is FQGTGA. The CDR3 nucleotides read TGTGCCAGCAGCTTAATGGTGACAGAATACAATGAGCAGTTCTTC. Translating gives CASSLMVTEYNEQFF.

The chain employs TRBV7-2 and TRBJ2-5; D gene unclear. The CDR3 runs to 13 residues. Germline assignment: CDR1 SGHTA and CDR2 FQGNSA. The V and J ends lost 5 bases and 0 bases respectively, with 7 bases between them. The CDR3 protein is CASSRMYQETQYF. CDR3 nucleotide sequence: TGTGCCAGCAGCCGGATGTACCAAGAGACCCAGTACTTC. Variable domain in full (rest from reference TRBV7-2 and TRBJ2-5): GAGVSQSPSNKVTEKGKDVELRCDPISGHTALYWYRQSLGQGLEFLIYFQGNSAPDKSGLPSDRFSAERTGGSVSTLTIQRTQQEDSAVYLCASSRMYQETQYFGPGTRLLVL.

The V call is TRBV7-3, the J call TRBJ2-3; 10 nucleotides align to TRBD1. This CDR3 is 16 amino acids long. V was clipped by 5 bases and J by 2 bases; unmatched bases: 7. Germline V gives CDR1 SGHTA, CDR2 FQGTGA. The CDR3 nucleotides are TGTGCCAGCAGCCCTCGGACAGGGGGGTACACAGATACGCAGTATTTT. It translates to CASSPRTGGYTDTQYF.

V gene TRBV19 combines with J gene TRBJ2-7; D is tentatively TRBD1 or TRBD2 (5 bases each). The CDR3 is 12 amino acids. In germline, CDR1 is LNHDA, CDR2 SQIVND (reference sequence). The V gene lost 5 bases and the J gene lost 7 bases, with 12 bases spanning the gap. The CDR3 DNA follows: TGTGCCAGTAGTTCGGGGCGATGGGAGCAGTACTTC. It translates to CASSSGRWEQYF.

V usage is TRBV28 and J usage is TRBJ1-1, with D unclear. The V end was cut by 3 bases, the J end by 1 base, with 3 bases between. The CDR3 is made up of 12 amino acids. The germline V gene has CDR1 MDHEN and CDR2 SYDVKM. The CDR3: CASSLGNTEAFF. CDR3 sequence (DNA): TGTGCCAGCAGTTTGGGGAACACTGAAGCTTTCTTT.

The rearrangement links TRBV28 to TRBJ2-5; 10 bases are a match to TRBD1. J gave up 3 bases and V 3 bases, and 7 bases lay outside the gene matches. The CDR3 is 16 residues long. Germline CDR1 and CDR2: MDHEN and SYDVKM. The CDR3 nucleotides read TGTGCCAGCAGTTTGGGGACAGGGGAGCTAAAAGAGACCCAGTACTTC. It encodes CASSLGTGELKETQYF.

The chain recombines TRBV6-1 with TRBJ2-5; 10 nucleotides line up with TRBD2. V shed 5 bases, J shed 3 bases, and the junction held 6 bases outside the gene matches. This CDR3 is 15 amino acids long. The germline gives CDR1 MNHNS, CDR2 SASEGT. The CDR3 bases are TGTGCCAGCAGTCCCGGGACTAGCGCTGAAGAGACCCAGTACTTC. The encoded protein is CASSPGTSAEETQYF.

This chain joins TRBV6-6 and TRBJ1-1; D perhaps matches TRBD1 (5 bases). CDR1 MNHNY and CDR2 SVGAGI come from the germline V gene (reference sequence). CDR3 length equals 13 residues. The V gene lost 5 bases and the J gene lost 5 bases, with 12 bases spanning the gap. CDR3: CASSIVGVTEAFF. CDR3 in DNA: TGTGCCAGCAGTATAGTGGGGGTGACTGAAGCTTTCTTT.

The chain links TRBV6-5 to TRBJ2-3; TRBD2 might be the D (6 bases). V was clipped by 10 bases and J by 1 base, with 12 bases between them. CDR1 and CDR2 from the germline V gene are MNHEY and SVGAGI. The CDR3 is made up of 13 amino acids. The CDR3 bases are TGTGCCACGAGAACGGGGGGCACAGATACGCAGTATTTT. It specifies CATRTGGTDTQYF.

The chain recombines TRBV19 with TRBJ2-7; 7 nucleotides line up with TRBD2. From germline, CDR1 is LNHDA and CDR2 SQIVND (reference sequence). Trimming cost V 0 bases and J 7 bases; bases outside gene matches: 18. The CDR3 has 18 residues. The CDR3: CASSIDWPGRLDVGEQYF. DNA of the CDR3: TGTGCCAGTAGTATAGACTGGCCCGGGAGGTTGGACGTCGGGGAGCAGTACTTC.

This clone was observed once. The rearrangement joins TRBV7-9 to TRBJ1-2, with D tentatively TRBD1 (5 bases). Trimming took 7 bases from V and 6 from J, leaving 24 bases between them. This CDR3 has 16 amino acids. Germline lookup yields CDR1 SEHNR and CDR2 FQNEAQ (reference sequence). The CDR3 region has the DNA TGTGCCAGCATCCCACGGGGCGGGAATGGGGCCAATGGCTACACCTTC. This sequence encodes CASIPRGGNGANGYTF.